These T cell receptor beta chains were read from a single sample in a study of OX40 agonist ivuxolimab in advanced cancers. Profiled with immunoSEQ multiplex PCR; TCRdb holds only in-frame clones, not every one. The table includes about 27,000 clones, 83% detected once. The input for sequencing was CD4+ or CD8+ T cells sorted from blood, taken in a trial of the OX40 agonist ivuxolimab. The receptors were gathered from an adult with an advanced solid tumor such as melanoma, head and neck, liver or kidney cancer. CDR3s include the opening cysteine and the closing phenylalanine or tryptophan. Fields, in order: V gene, D gene, J gene, clone size, CDR3 protein, CDR3 DNA. A D gene is named only where the DNA matches it firmly. Part of the rows lack a size; the others show once, few, many or a class for expanded clones.

TRBV12-5	TRBD1	TRBJ2-7	once	CASGFQTGLWYEQYF	TGTGCTAGTGGTTTTCAGACAGGGTTATGGTACGAGCAGTACTTC
TRBV13	TRBD1	TRBJ1-5	-	CASSLGQGGEQPQHF	TGTGCCAGCAGCTTAGGACAGGGGGGAGAACAGCCCCAGCATTTT
TRBV5-5	TRBD1	TRBJ1-2	medium-sized	CASSLDPTGERNYGYTF	TGTGCCAGCAGCTTGGATCCGACAGGGGAGAGGAACTATGGCTACACCTTC
TRBV4-1	-	TRBJ1-2	-	CASSQEEGPTGYTF	TGCGCCAGCAGCCAAGAGGAGGGACCAACGGGCTACACCTTC
TRBV4-1	-	TRBJ1-2	-	CASSPNSRGGLYGYTF	TGCGCCAGCAGCCCGAATTCAAGGGGGGGCCTCTATGGCTACACCTTC
TRBV30	-	TRBJ2-7	once	CAWSKPLLQVPAGF	TGTGCCTGGAGTAAACCCCTCTTACAGGTCCCTGCGGGTTTC
TRBV6-1	-	TRBJ2-3	-	CATRGGSMADTQYF	TGTGCCACCCGTGGGGGGTCGATGGCAGATACGCAGTATTTT
TRBV2	-	TRBJ2-7	-	CASSVLRGYRYEQYF	TGTGCCAGCAGTGTTCTCCGGGGGTACCGGTACGAGCAGTACTTC
TRBV18	-	TRBJ2-5	once	CASSPRETQYF	TGTGCCAGCTCACCTCGGGAGACCCAGTACTTC
TRBV30	-	TRBJ1-2	-	CAWSVEGSYGYTF	TGTGCCTGGAGTGTGGAAGGGAGCTATGGCTACACCTTC
TRBV5-1	TRBD2	TRBJ2-3	-	CASSSQLATSTDTQYF	TGCGCCAGCAGCTCCCAACTAGCGACTAGCACAGATACGCAGTATTTT
TRBV2	-	TRBJ1-4	-	CASSEAHREVEKLFF	TGTGCCAGCAGTGAAGCGCACAGGGAGGTTGAAAAACTGTTTTTT
TRBV7-3	-	TRBJ1-6	-	CASSLNQFGNSPLHF	TGTGCCAGCAGCCTCAACCAGTTCGGTAATTCACCCCTCCACTTT
TRBV29-1	TRBD2	TRBJ2-1	-	CSVETSGGYNEQFF	TGCAGCGTTGAAACTAGCGGGGGGTACAATGAGCAGTTCTTC
TRBV7-6	TRBD2	TRBJ2-1	few	CASSSGLAGGPNNEQFF	TGTGCCAGCAGCTCTGGACTAGCGGGGGGGCCAAACAATGAGCAGTTCTTC
TRBV7-9	-	TRBJ1-2	few	CASRNIEAGDYGYTF	TGTGCCAGCAGGAATATCGAGGCAGGGGACTATGGCTACACCTTC
TRBV7-8	-	TRBJ2-7	once	CASTLGPHYEQYF	TGTGCCAGCACCCTCGGGCCACACTACGAGCAGTACTTC
TRBV14	-	TRBJ1-2	-	CASSQTVGVDGYTF	TGTGCCAGCAGCCAGACAGTGGGGGTCGATGGCTACACCTTC
TRBV5-1	-	TRBJ2-7	few	CASSFGQGAPEQYF	TGCGCCAGCAGCTTTGGGCAGGGCGCCCCCGAGCAGTACTTC
TRBV7-6	-	TRBJ1-2	-	CASSLASKDGYTF	TGTGCCAGCAGCTTAGCATCCAAGGACGGCTACACCTTC
TRBV6-6	-	TRBJ1-2	-	CASSYLTDHGYTF	TGTGCCAGCAGTTACCTGACAGATCATGGCTACACCTTC
TRBV10-3	TRBD1	TRBJ1-2	-	CAISEPGGYYGYTF	TGTGCCATCAGTGAGCCAGGGGGGTACTATGGCTACACCTTC
TRBV5-1	-	TRBJ2-5	-	CASSLADGQETQYF	TGCGCCAGCAGCTTGGCTGACGGACAAGAGACCCAGTACTTC
TRBV5-1	TRBD2	TRBJ2-1	-	CASSFAGGYNEQFF	TGCGCCAGCAGCTTCGCGGGGGGATACAATGAGCAGTTCTTC
TRBV27	TRBD1	TRBJ2-7	-	CASSEEVEGADEQYF	TGTGCCAGCAGTGAAGAAGTAGAGGGGGCCGACGAGCAGTACTTC